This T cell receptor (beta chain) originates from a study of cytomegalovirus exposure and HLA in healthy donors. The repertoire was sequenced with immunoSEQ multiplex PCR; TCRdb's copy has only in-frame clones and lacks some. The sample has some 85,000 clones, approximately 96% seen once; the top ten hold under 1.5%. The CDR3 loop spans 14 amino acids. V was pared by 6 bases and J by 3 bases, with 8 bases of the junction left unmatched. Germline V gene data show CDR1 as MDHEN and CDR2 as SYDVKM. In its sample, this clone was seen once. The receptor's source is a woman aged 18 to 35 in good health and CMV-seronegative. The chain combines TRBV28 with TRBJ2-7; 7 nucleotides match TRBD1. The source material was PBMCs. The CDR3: CASSLIGTDYEQYF. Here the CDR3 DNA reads TGTGCCAGCAGCCTTATAGGGACAGACTACGAGCAGTACTTC.